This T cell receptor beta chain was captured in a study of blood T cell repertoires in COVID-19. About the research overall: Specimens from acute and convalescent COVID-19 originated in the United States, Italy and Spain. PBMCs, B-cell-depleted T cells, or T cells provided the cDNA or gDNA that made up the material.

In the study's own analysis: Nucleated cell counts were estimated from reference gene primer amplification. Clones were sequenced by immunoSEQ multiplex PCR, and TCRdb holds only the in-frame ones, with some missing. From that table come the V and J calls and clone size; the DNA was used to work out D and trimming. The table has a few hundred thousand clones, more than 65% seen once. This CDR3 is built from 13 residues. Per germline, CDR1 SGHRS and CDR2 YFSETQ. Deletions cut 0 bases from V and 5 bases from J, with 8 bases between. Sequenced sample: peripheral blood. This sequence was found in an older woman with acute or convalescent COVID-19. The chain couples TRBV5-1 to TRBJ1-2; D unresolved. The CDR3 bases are TGCGCCAGCAGCTTGGACAGCCAGTATGGCTACACCTTC. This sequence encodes CASSLDSQYGYTF.